This T cell receptor beta chain was retrieved from a study of T cells expressing NK-cell markers. TCRdb reanalyzed the 5' RACE reads and collapses them to one entry per CDR3 protein, without DNA. This sample lists around 140,000 distinct CDR3 sequences; its ten largest clones have roughly an eighth. The TCR was taken from a man younger than 30 in good health. Sequencing was done on a sample of blood T cells: a sorted CD56 or NKG2C T cell subset, CD4+ or CD8+ T cells, or bulk PBMC T cells (not recorded which).

The CDR3 region is CASRRQGVNSYEQYF. The V and J genes are TRBV12-3 or TRBV12-4 and TRBJ2-7; TCRdb picks TRBD1, but there is no DNA to check that call. This CDR3 contains 15 residues.